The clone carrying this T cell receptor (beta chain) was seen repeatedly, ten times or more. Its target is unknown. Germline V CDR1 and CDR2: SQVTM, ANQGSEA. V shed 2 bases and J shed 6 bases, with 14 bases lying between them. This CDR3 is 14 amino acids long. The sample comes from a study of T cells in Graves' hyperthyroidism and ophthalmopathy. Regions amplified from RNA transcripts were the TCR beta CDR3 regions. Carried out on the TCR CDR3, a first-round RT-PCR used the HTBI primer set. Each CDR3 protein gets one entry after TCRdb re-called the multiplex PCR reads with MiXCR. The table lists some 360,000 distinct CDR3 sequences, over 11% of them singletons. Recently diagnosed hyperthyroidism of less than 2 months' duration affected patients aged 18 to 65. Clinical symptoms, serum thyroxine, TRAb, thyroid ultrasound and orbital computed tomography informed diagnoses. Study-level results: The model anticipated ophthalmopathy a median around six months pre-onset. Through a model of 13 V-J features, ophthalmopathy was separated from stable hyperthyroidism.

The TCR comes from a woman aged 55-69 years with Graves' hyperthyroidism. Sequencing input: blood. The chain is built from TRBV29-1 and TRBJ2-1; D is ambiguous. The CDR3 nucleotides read TGCAGCGTTGAAATGGTGCGGACCCCCAATGAGCAGTTCTTC. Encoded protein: CSVEMVRTPNEQFF.